This T cell receptor (beta chain) was identified in a study of blood T cell repertoires in COVID-19. This CDR3 region has 14 residues. V lost 0 bases, J lost 3 bases, and 8 bases lay in between. Germline CDR1 reads PRHDT; CDR2 reads FYEKMQ (reference sequence). Per the authors' pipeline: Estimates of nucleated cell counts were drawn from the amplification of reference gene primers. The method was immunoSEQ multiplex PCR; TCRdb's version includes in-frame clones alone and lacks a portion of them. D and trimming were read from the DNA, whereas the V and J calls and clone size are those reported in that table. The sample gives under 300,000 clones, about 88% of which show up once; around 2% is in the top ten.

The sequenced sample was PBMCs or T cells enriched from blood (not recorded which). This receptor was identified in a woman aged 60 to 75 in a cohort exposed to, infected with or recovered from COVID-19 (not recorded which). This chain links TRBV13 with TRBJ1-1; D possibly corresponds to TRBD1 (5 bases). In DNA, the CDR3 is TGTGCCAGCAGCTTAGGGGACACGCACACTGAAGCTTTCTTT. This codes for CASSLGDTHTEAFF.